The next 22 T cell receptor beta chains were all read from a single sample in a study of T cells in localized non-small cell lung cancer. Produced via immunoSEQ multiplex PCR; TCRdb's table is partial and in-frame only. The sample holds roughly 72,000 clones, about nine tenths seen once. The sequencing here drew on peripheral blood, taken before any cancer treatment. The receptors originated from a male donor at least 60 years old with stage III squamous cell lung carcinoma.

The chain is built from TRBV5-1 and TRBJ2-2; 7 bases are a match to TRBD1. The CDR3 length is 16 residues. The germline gives CDR1 SGHRS, CDR2 YFSETQ. The ends lost 6 bases at V and 1 base at J; junction bases unmatched: 9. Here the CDR3 DNA reads TGCGCCAGCACCGATGGACAGGTGCTGAACACCGGGGAGCTGTTTTTT. As protein: CASTDGQVLNTGELFF.

This chain joins TRBV7-2 and TRBJ1-6; 8 bases line up with TRBD1. The CDR3 consists of 15 residues. Germline V gene data show CDR1 as SGHTA and CDR2 as FQGNSA. The V gene end was trimmed by 1 base and the J gene end by 10 bases; junction bases not matched to a gene: 6. The CDR3 reads CASSLGTGGRSPLHF. DNA for the CDR3: TGTGCCAGCAGCTTAGGAACAGGGGGAAGATCACCCCTCCACTTT.

The chain recombines TRBV4-1 with TRBJ1-6; D is unresolved. The CDR3 length is 17 residues. Per germline, CDR1 MGHRA and CDR2 YSYEKL. Trimming left V 1 base short and J 0 bases short, with 10 bases between. CDR3 protein: CASSQGGPISYNSPLHF. The CDR3 DNA reads TGCGCCAGCAGCCAAGGTGGCCCAATCTCCTATAATTCACCCCTCCACTTT.

The genes are TRBV6-1 and TRBJ1-4; a possible D gene is TRBD1 (5 bases). The CDR3 has 15 amino acids. Trimming pared 0 bases from V and 5 bases from J, leaving 10 bases between. The germline V gene encodes CDR1 MNHNS and CDR2 SASEGT. In DNA form, the CDR3 reads TGTGCCAGCAGTGAAGCGGGGACTTCGAATGAAAAACTGTTTTTT. Residues: CASSEAGTSNEKLFF.

V usage is TRBV7-8 and J usage is TRBJ2-3; 10 bases line up with TRBD2. The J segment lost 4 bases and the V segment lost 1 base, leaving 2 bases of the junction unmatched. The CDR3 length is 15 residues. Per germline, CDR1 SGHVS and CDR2 FQNEAQ. The CDR3 bases are TGTGCCAGCAGCTTAGGCCTAGCGGGGGCAGATACGCAGTATTTT. Its translation is CASSLGLAGADTQYF.

This sequence joins TRBV5-1 and TRBJ2-3; 9 positions agree with TRBD2. V shed 0 bases and J 3 bases; nucleotides not matched to a gene: 2. The V gene's germline CDR1 is SGHRS and CDR2 YFSETQ. CDR3 length equals 15 residues. The CDR3 loop reads CASSLERGETDTQYF. Written as DNA, the CDR3 is TGCGCCAGCAGCTTGGAGCGGGGGGAAACAGATACGCAGTATTTT.

The V call is TRBV6-1, the J call TRBJ1-5; D gene uncertain. CDR1 is MNHNS, CDR2 SASEGT, per germline. Trimming took off 4 bases at V and 7 bases at J, with 5 bases between the two ends. The CDR3 loop spans 11 amino acids. CDR3 DNA: TGTGCCAGCAGTGTAGGCCAGCCCCAGCATTTT. This encodes CASSVGQPQHF.

CDR3 region: CASSVSGAQETQYF. CDR3 DNA: TGTGCCAGCAGCGTCTCGGGGGCCCAAGAGACCCAGTACTTC. This chain uses TRBV9 with TRBJ2-5; possibly TRBD1 or TRBD2 for D (6 bases each). Germline values: CDR1 SGDLS, CDR2 YYNGEE. The CDR3 consists of 14 residues. Trimming cost V 2 bases and J 1 base, with 9 bases left between them. The full variable domain, rest sourced from reference TRBV9 and TRBJ2-5, is DSGVTQTPKHLITATGQRVTLRCSPRSGDLSVYWYQQSLDQGLQFLIQYYNGEERAKGNILERFSAQQFPDLHSELNLSSLELGDSALYFCASSVSGAQETQYFGPGTRLLVL.

The chain links TRBV27 to TRBJ1-6; D is undetermined. Deletions cut 3 bases from V and 2 bases from J, with 14 bases between. This CDR3 has 17 amino acids. Germline V gene data show CDR1 as MNHEY and CDR2 as SMNVEV (reference sequence). In nucleotides, the CDR3 is TGTGCCAGCAGTTTTAGGGAGGGTTGGACCTATAATTCACCCCTCCACTTT. Its translation: CASSFREGWTYNSPLHF.

V gene TRBV6-5 combines with J gene TRBJ1-5; D is undetermined. The CDR3 has 14 amino acids. Per the germline V gene, CDR1 is MNHEY and CDR2 is SVGAGI. V gave up 4 bases and J gave up 2 bases, with 9 bases separating them. This CDR3 is CASSSNRGNQPQHF. DNA of the CDR3: TGTGCCAGCAGTTCGAACCGGGGCAATCAGCCCCAGCATTTT.

The rearrangement joins TRBV5-8 to TRBJ1-6; no definite D call. Trimming removed 1 base at V and 1 base at J, with 6 bases between. CDR1 and CDR2 (germline): SGHTS, YDEGEE. The CDR3 spans 15 residues. CDR3 in amino acids: CASSLHKSYNSPLHF. DNA of the CDR3: TGTGCCAGCAGCTTGCATAAGTCCTATAATTCACCCCTCCACTTT.

This clone was seen a few times. The chain couples TRBV5-1 to TRBJ2-7, with D unclear. This CDR3 has 13 amino acids. Germline assignment: CDR1 SGHRS and CDR2 YFSETQ. V lost 8 bases to trimming and J lost 0 bases, with 12 bases between them. In DNA, the CDR3 is TGCGCCAGTCAGCCGGCTGGCTCCTACGAGCAGTACTTC. Translated: CASQPAGSYEQYF.

This clone was seen once. The chain uses TRBV6-1 and TRBJ2-5; 10 nucleotides line up with TRBD1. Unmatched junction bases numbered 10, after V lost 4 bases and J lost 5 bases. The CDR3 runs 16 residues. From germline, CDR1 is MNHNS and CDR2 SASEGT. For the CDR3, the DNA is TGTGCCAGCAGTGTAGGAGGGACAGGGGCACGGGAGACCCAGTACTTC. It encodes CASSVGGTGARETQYF.

The DNA of the CDR3 is TGTGCCAGCACCCCGATAAATCCCGTAGCTTTCTTT. It codes for CASTPINPVAFF. V and J are TRBV2 and TRBJ1-1, with D unclear. The CDR3 is made up of 12 amino acids. Germline loops: CDR1 SNHLY, CDR2 FYNNEI. Trimming took 7 bases from V and 10 from J, leaving 16 bases between them.

The CDR3 DNA reads as TGTGCCAGCAGCCAGAAGCCGGGGAACTCTGGAAACACCATATATTTT. Amino acid sequence: CASSQKPGNSGNTIYF. The chain carries TRBV14 and TRBJ1-3; D gene ambiguous. Germline CDR1 and CDR2: SGHDN and FVKESK. Trimming pared 3 bases from V and 0 bases from J, leaving 12 bases between. This CDR3 comprises 16 residues.

The chain joins TRBV6-5 to TRBJ1-1, with a weak D call TRBD1 (6 bases). Deletions cut 5 bases from V and 0 bases from J, with 10 bases between. This CDR3 has 14 residues. Germline loops: CDR1 MNHEY, CDR2 SVGAGI. CDR3 bases: TGTGCCAGCAGTAATGAGGGGGTGAACACTGAAGCTTTCTTT. This gives the protein CASSNEGVNTEAFF.

This chain's CDR3 is CASRLTSGLETQYF. CDR3 in DNA: TGTGCCAGTAGGCTTACATCGGGATTAGAGACCCAGTACTTC. This chain connects TRBV19 to TRBJ2-5; a weak D match, TRBD2 (5 bases). The germline V and J ends were trimmed by 6 bases and 4 bases, with 15 bases remaining between them. In germline, CDR1 is LNHDA, CDR2 SQIVND (reference sequence). The CDR3 is 14 residues long.

The gene calls are TRBV11-2 and TRBJ1-2; 10 bases fit TRBD1. With V trimmed by 6 bases and J by 4 bases, 5 bases remained unmatched. CDR1 is SGHAT and CDR2 is FQNNGV in the germline V gene. CDR3 length equals 14 residues. CDR3 residues: CASRPRTGGYGYTF. The CDR3 DNA follows: TGTGCCAGCAGGCCTCGGACAGGGGGCTATGGCTACACCTTC.

The rearrangement links TRBV5-1 to TRBJ2-4; TRBD1 matches 9 bases. Germline CDR1 is SGHRS and CDR2 is YFSETQ. CDR3 length: 16 amino acids. Trimming cost V 0 bases and J 6 bases; bases outside gene matches: 7. The CDR3 loop is CASSLVDRTGVNIQYF. As DNA, the CDR3 is TGCGCCAGCAGCTTGGTAGATAGGACAGGGGTAAACATTCAGTACTTC.

The V call is TRBV6-5, the J call TRBJ2-7, with 8 bases matching TRBD2. CDR3 size: 15 residues. From germline, CDR1 is MNHEY and CDR2 SVGAGI. V shed 4 bases and J 0 bases; nucleotides not matched to a gene: 5. CDR3 protein: CASSWSGGSSYEQYV. Here the CDR3 DNA reads TGTGCCAGCAGTTGGAGCGGGGGTAGCTCCTACGAGCAGTACGTC.

The chain links TRBV7-9 to TRBJ1-4; TRBD1 is a possible D gene (5 bases). Per the germline V gene, CDR1 is SEHNR and CDR2 is FQNEAQ (reference sequence). The CDR3 has 13 amino acids. The germline V and J ends were trimmed by 5 bases and 7 bases, with 11 bases remaining between them. In DNA, the CDR3 is TGTGCCAGCAGCCCCGGGACGGTTGAAAAACTGTTTTTT. Amino acids: CASSPGTVEKLFF.

The chain couples TRBV7-6 to TRBJ1-6, with 8 bases that match TRBD1. The CDR3 has 18 amino acids. After removal of 1 base from V and 6 bases from J, the junction contained 11 bases not matched to a gene. Germline CDR1 is SGHVS and CDR2 is FNYEAQ. The CDR3 nucleotides read TGTGCCAGCAGCTTAGATGTGCGACAGGGGTTAACTAATTCACCCCTCCACTTT. It translates to CASSLDVRQGLTNSPLHF.